One and the same sample provided the 6 T cell receptor beta chains below, sequenced in a study of cytomegalovirus exposure and HLA in healthy donors (dated by TCRdb to 2017 to 2019). The library relied on the immunoSEQ multiplex PCR assay. For the multiplex PCR, a mixture combining 60 forward primers for TCR Vbeta segments and 13 reverse primers for TCR Jbeta segments was used. Here the immuneACCESS table is served through TCRdb, limited to in-frame sequences with V and J called. Missing clones are a known gap in these copies; in checked studies unresolved V genes cover under half, and the rest lacks a known reason. Present in this sample are some 240,000 clones, around 90% of which were seen just once. The top ten hold 1.7% of the sample. The sequenced sample was PBMCs. The receptors originated from a girl aged 2 to 10 in good health and CMV-seronegative.

This clone was recorded a few times. The V gene is TRBV29-1, the J gene TRBJ1-2, with 10 bases matching TRBD1. With V trimmed by 2 bases and J by 2 bases, 5 bases remained unmatched. The CDR3 totals 15 residues. CDR1 SQVTM and CDR2 ANQGSEA come from the germline V gene. CDR3 region: CSVEPPGQGNYGYTF. CDR3 in DNA: TGCAGCGTTGAACCTCCGGGACAGGGGAACTATGGCTACACCTTC.

V is TRBV4-2 and J is TRBJ1-1, with D possibly being TRBD1 (6 bases). The germline CDR1 and CDR2 sequences are LGHNA and YNFKEQ. V was clipped by 4 bases and J by 11 bases, with 17 bases between them. CDR3 size: 13 residues. The chain's CDR3 is CASSPRTVMEAFF. The CDR3 region has the DNA TGTGCCAGCAGCCCCAGGACAGTAATGGAGGCTTTCTTT.

This clone was counted once. The V gene is TRBV14, the J gene TRBJ2-1; 7 nucleotides align to TRBD2. CDR3 length equals 16 residues. Germline V lookup: CDR1 SGHDN, CDR2 FVKESK. Losses at the gene ends were 1 base for V and 4 bases for J; bases not matched to a gene: 7. The CDR3 here is CASSQGGDYLYNEQFF. CDR3 DNA sequence: TGTGCCAGCAGCCAAGGAGGGGACTACCTGTACAATGAGCAGTTCTTC.

The chain uses TRBV10-3 and TRBJ2-1; 11 positions agree with TRBD2. V trimming: 4 bases; J trimming: 5 bases; junction bases outside the gene matches: 4. CDR1 and CDR2 (germline): ENHRY, SYGVKD. The CDR3 is made up of 15 amino acids. CDR3 protein: CAISGLAGGNNEQFF. CDR3 coding DNA: TGTGCCATCAGTGGCCTAGCGGGGGGCAACAATGAGCAGTTCTTC.

This clone was detected only once. The rearrangement links TRBV18 to TRBJ1-1; a weak D match, TRBD1 (5 bases). Looked up from germline, CDR1 is KGHSH and CDR2 is LQKENI. This CDR3 contains 14 residues. V lost 4 bases and J lost 2, with 11 bases in between. The CDR3 reads CASSLGLINTEAFF. In DNA, the CDR3 is TGTGCCAGCTCACTGGGACTAATTAACACTGAAGCTTTCTTT.

This rearrangement joins TRBV2 to TRBJ2-3, with D uncertain. This CDR3 has 11 residues. V gave up 4 bases and J gave up 6 bases, with 5 bases separating them. Germline assignment: CDR1 SNHLY and CDR2 FYNNEI. The DNA of the CDR3 is TGTGCCAGCAGTGCCGGGGATACGCAGTATTTT. Protein product: CASSAGDTQYF.